The 15 T cell receptor beta chains below come from one sample, sequenced in a study of shared clonotypes between healthy human individuals. Using immunoSEQ multiplex PCR, the repertoire was profiled, and TCRdb retains in-frame clones only, with some absent. Altogether around 370,000 clones are present, about 96% being singletons, with the ten largest covering 0.25% to 0.35%. The source material was memory CD8+ T cells sorted from blood. The subset was: CD45RO+ cells pooled with CCR7-negative TemRA cells. These receptors all come from a young man in good health.

The CDR3 spells CASSLGELGVDNTDTQYF. In nucleotides, the CDR3 is TGTGCCAGCAGCTTAGGAGAGCTCGGGGTTGACAACACAGATACGCAGTATTTT. V usage is TRBV7-9 and J usage is TRBJ2-3; the D gene is possibly TRBD2 (5 bases). The germline V and J ends were trimmed by 1 base and 2 bases, with 19 bases remaining between them. Germline V CDR1 and CDR2: SEHNR, FQNEAQ (reference sequence). The CDR3 contains 18 residues.

The rearrangement joins TRBV27 to TRBJ1-4; D perhaps matches TRBD1 (5 bases). Germline V gene data show CDR1 as MNHEY and CDR2 as SMNVEV (reference sequence). The CDR3 loop spans 14 amino acids. V was pared by 5 bases and J by 8 bases, with 15 bases between. The CDR3 DNA reads TGTGCCAGCAGTGCGGGGGGAGGAGGGGAAAAACTGTTTTTT. This encodes CASSAGGGGEKLFF.

This clone was counted a single time. This chain links TRBV27 with TRBJ2-7; TRBD2 matches at 10 bases. The CDR3 is made up of 15 amino acids. The germline gives CDR1 MNHEY, CDR2 SMNVEV (reference sequence). V gave up 1 base and J gave up 1 base; unmatched junction bases: 1. The CDR3, as DNA: TGTGCCAGCAGTTTATATAGCGGGAGGTCCTACGAGCAGTACTTC. Translation: CASSLYSGRSYEQYF.

The V gene is TRBV15, the J gene TRBJ2-1; 13 nucleotides align to TRBD2. This CDR3 spans 20 amino acids. Trimming took 0 bases from V and 1 from J; bases not matched to a gene: 9. Germline V gene data show CDR1 as LNHNV and CDR2 as YYDKDF (reference sequence). CDR3 residues: CATSRDPVTSGRPSYNEQFF. As DNA, the CDR3 is TGTGCCACCAGCAGAGATCCAGTGACTAGCGGGAGGCCTTCCTACAATGAGCAGTTCTTC.

The V gene is TRBV28, the J gene TRBJ1-5, with a tentative D call TRBD1 (5 bases). Per germline, CDR1 MDHEN and CDR2 SYDVKM. CDR3 size: 13 residues. The V end lost 6 bases, the J end lost 7 bases, and 13 bases lay between the germline ends. CDR3 amino acids: CASRKAGPQPQHF. CDR3 DNA sequence: TGTGCCAGCAGGAAAGCGGGGCCCCAGCCCCAGCATTTT.

This clone was counted a single time. The gene calls are TRBV7-8 and TRBJ2-3; D is ambiguous. Looked up from germline, CDR1 is SGHVS and CDR2 is FQNEAQ. The V and J ends lost 4 bases and 0 bases respectively, with 8 bases between them. The CDR3 is 14 residues long. The CDR3 region is CASSSGWSTDTQYF. CDR3 DNA: TGTGCCAGCAGCTCTGGTTGGAGCACAGATACGCAGTATTTT.

The V gene is TRBV2, the J gene TRBJ1-4, with D tentatively TRBD1 (5 bases). V was trimmed by 10 bases and J by 6 bases, leaving 15 bases between them. Germline CDR1 reads SNHLY; CDR2 reads FYNNEI. The CDR3 has 13 amino acids. The CDR3 DNA sequence: TGTGCCACCTCACCGGGGCCGGATGAAAAACTGTTTTTT. Translating gives CATSPGPDEKLFF.

This chain joins TRBV5-6 and TRBJ2-7, with 7 bases that match TRBD2. This CDR3 spans 13 amino acids. From germline, CDR1 is SGHDT and CDR2 YYEEEE. J was trimmed by 3 bases and V by 2 bases; bases with no gene match: 2. CDR3 protein: CASSLSSGYEQYF. The CDR3 DNA follows: TGTGCCAGCAGCTTATCTAGCGGCTACGAGCAGTACTTC.

This clone has just one count. The chain has TRBV9 and TRBJ2-2; unclear D gene. Germline V CDR1 and CDR2: SGDLS, YYNGEE. V lost 2 bases, J lost 6 bases, and 11 bases lay in between. This CDR3 has 14 amino acids. DNA of the CDR3: TGTGCCAGCAGCGTTGAGCTAGTGGCCGGGGAGCTGTTTTTT. Protein product: CASSVELVAGELFF.

Note on this clone: This same CDR3 is encoded by further DNA sequences in the sample. J is TRBJ2-5 and V is TRBV30; D is perhaps TRBD1 (7 bases). Between the trimmed V and J ends, which lost 3 bases and 5 bases, there was a span of 16 bases. Germline CDR1 and CDR2: GTSNPN and SVGIG (reference sequence). The CDR3 spans 14 residues. CDR3 in DNA: TGTGCCTGGAGCGGAGGGCAGGGGGGTGAGACCCAGTACTTC. Amino acids: CAWSGGQGGETQYF. The whole variable domain, filled in from reference TRBV30 and TRBJ2-5, reads SQTIHQWPATLVQPVGSPLSLECTVEGTSNPNLYWYRQAAGRGLQLLFYSVGIGQISSEVPQNLSASRPQDRQFILSSKKLLLSDSGFYLCAWSGGQGGETQYFGPGTRLLVL.

The gene calls are TRBV25-1 and TRBJ1-5; D is perhaps TRBD1 (6 bases). The CDR3 is made up of 14 amino acids. The ends were cut back, 5 bases at V and 6 bases at J, with 14 bases in the middle. Germline V gene sequence: CDR1 MGHDK, CDR2 SYGVNS. CDR3: CASSLTGSGQPQHF. Here the CDR3 DNA reads TGTGCCAGCAGTTTGACAGGTTCGGGTCAGCCCCAGCATTTT. Full variable domain (remainder filled in from reference TRBV25-1 and TRBJ1-5): EADIYQTPRYLVIGTGKKITLECSQTMGHDKMYWYQQDPGMELHLIHYSYGVNSTEKGDLSSESTVSRIRTEHFPLTLESARPSHTSQYLCASSLTGSGQPQHFGDGTRLSIL.

This sequence joins TRBV5-1 and TRBJ2-7; tentative D call: TRBD1 (6 bases). This CDR3 contains 15 residues. The germline V gene has CDR1 SGHRS and CDR2 YFSETQ. The germline V and J ends were trimmed by 0 bases and 2 bases, with 12 bases remaining between them. The CDR3 DNA reads as TGCGCCAGCAGCTTGGACAGGGAAGAGGCCTACGAGCAGTACTTC. As protein: CASSLDREEAYEQYF.

The genes are TRBV4-1 and TRBJ2-5; tentative D call: TRBD1 (6 bases). The CDR3 totals 15 residues. Germline V lookup: CDR1 MGHRA, CDR2 YSYEKL. Trimming left V 0 bases short and J 2 bases short, with 10 bases between. This chain's CDR3 is CASSQDGGYQETQYF. CDR3 nucleotide sequence: TGCGCCAGCAGCCAAGATGGGGGCTATCAAGAGACCCAGTACTTC.

The chain carries TRBV12-5 and TRBJ2-2; 13 bases are a match to TRBD2. This CDR3 is 16 amino acids long. Trimming cost V 2 bases and J 8 bases; bases outside gene matches: 5. In germline, CDR1 is LGHNT, CDR2 FRNRAP. The CDR3 DNA sequence: TGTGCTAGTGGTTTGACTAGCGGGAGGGCAATAGGGGAGCTGTTTTTT. Its protein is CASGLTSGRAIGELFF.

The chain links TRBV16 to TRBJ1-1; the D gene is possibly TRBD1 (6 bases). Germline CDR1 KGHSY, CDR2 FQNENV. The V end lost 3 bases, the J end lost 5 bases, and 10 bases lay between the germline ends. CDR3 size: 13 residues. CDR3 region: CASSQGARTEAFF. The CDR3, as DNA: TGTGCCAGCAGCCAGGGGGCGCGGACTGAAGCTTTCTTT.